These 8 T cell receptor beta chains originate from one sample sequenced in a study of blood T cell repertoires in COVID-19. Method: immunoSEQ multiplex PCR; TCRdb's copy keeps in-frame clones and lacks some. This sample has approximately 230,000 clones, with 88% found just once. Sample: peripheral blood. Receptors originate from a woman younger than 45 with COVID-19, enrolled during active disease.

Concerning this clone: This sample includes further DNA sequences coding for the same CDR3. The chain is built from TRBV30 and TRBJ1-1, with TRBD1 as a possible D gene (6 bases). Germline assignment: CDR1 GTSNPN and CDR2 SVGIG (reference sequence). CDR3 length: 13 amino acids. Trimming pared 5 bases from V and 1 base from J, leaving 11 bases between. The CDR3 region has the DNA TGTGCCTGGTCCCTGACAGGGAACACTGAAGCTTTCTTT. It encodes CAWSLTGNTEAFF.

This clone was found once. This rearrangement joins TRBV4-3 to TRBJ1-4; possibly TRBD1 for D (6 bases). The CDR3 covers 16 residues. Deletions cut 3 bases from V and 7 bases from J, with 18 bases between. Germline CDR1 and CDR2: LGHNA and YSLEER. CDR3 nucleotides: TGCGCCAGCAGCCAGGCTAACAGGGCCGGGTTTGAAAAACTGTTTTTT. Protein: CASSQANRAGFEKLFF.

The genes are TRBV7-2 and TRBJ2-2, with D possibly TRBD2 on 6 matching bases. The CDR3 sequence is 15 residues long. V was pared by 1 base and J by 8 bases, with 14 bases between. Per the germline V gene, CDR1 is SGHTA and CDR2 is FQGNSA. The CDR3 region has the DNA TGTGCCAGCAGCTTAGTTCCGACTAGAGAGGGGGAGCTGTTTTTT. Amino acids: CASSLVPTREGELFF.

The chain recombines TRBV6-5 with TRBJ2-5; a possible D gene is TRBD1 (6 bases). Germline-derived CDR1 and CDR2 are MNHEY and SVGAGI. Trimming cost V 2 bases and J 0 bases, with 13 bases left between them. The CDR3 is 16 residues long. The CDR3 bases are TGTGCCAGCAGTTACGCGGACAGCTACAACCAAGAGACCCAGTACTTC. Protein product: CASSYADSYNQETQYF.

The chain combines TRBV5-1 with TRBJ2-1, with TRBD1 matching over 8 bases. After removal of 4 bases from V and 7 bases from J, the junction contained 10 bases not matched to a gene. The CDR3 totals 15 residues. CDR1 and CDR2 (germline): SGHRS, YFSETQ. The CDR3 sequence is CASSTRTGQANEQFF. CDR3 sequence (DNA): TGCGCCAGCAGCACCCGAACGGGACAGGCGAATGAGCAGTTCTTC.

This CDR3 is CASTRSSSHTQYF. In DNA form, the CDR3 reads TGTGCCAGCACCCGTTCTAGCTCCCATACGCAGTATTTT. V gene TRBV9 combines with J gene TRBJ2-3; D is perhaps TRBD2 (5 bases). This CDR3 spans 13 amino acids. Looked up from germline, CDR1 is SGDLS and CDR2 is YYNGEE. Trimming took 6 bases from V and 7 from J, leaving 15 bases between them.

This chain uses TRBV5-4 with TRBJ2-5; possibly TRBD2 for D (5 bases). The CDR3 totals 15 residues. Between the trimmed V and J ends, which lost 4 bases and 3 bases, there was a span of 16 bases. Germline V CDR1 and CDR2: SGHNT, YYREEE (reference sequence). The CDR3 loop is CASSRTSAGEETQYF. CDR3 coding DNA: TGTGCCAGCAGCAGAACGTCAGCCGGGGAAGAGACCCAGTACTTC.

This sequence joins TRBV5-1 and TRBJ1-1; maybe TRBD1 (6 bases). The CDR3 length is 13 residues. V lost 0 bases and J lost 11, with 14 bases in between. The germline V gene encodes CDR1 SGHRS and CDR2 YFSETQ. In nucleotides, the CDR3 is TGCGCCAGCAGCTTGGCCTTACAGGGTCAGGCTTTCTTT. Its translation is CASSLALQGQAFF.